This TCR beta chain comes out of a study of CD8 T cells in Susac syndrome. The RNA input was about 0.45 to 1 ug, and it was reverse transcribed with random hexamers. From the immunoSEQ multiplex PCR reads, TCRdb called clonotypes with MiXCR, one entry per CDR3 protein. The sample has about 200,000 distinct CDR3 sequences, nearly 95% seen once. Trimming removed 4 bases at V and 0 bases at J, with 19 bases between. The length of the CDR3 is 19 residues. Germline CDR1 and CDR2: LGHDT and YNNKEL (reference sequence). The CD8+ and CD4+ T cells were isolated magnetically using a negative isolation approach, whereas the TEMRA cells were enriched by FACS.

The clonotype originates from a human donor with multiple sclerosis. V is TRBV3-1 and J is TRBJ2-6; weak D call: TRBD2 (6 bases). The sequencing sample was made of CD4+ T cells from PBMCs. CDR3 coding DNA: TGTGCCAGCAGCCTCGATTGGCGGGACTTCACCTCTGGGGCCAACGTCCTGACTTTC. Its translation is CASSLDWRDFTSGANVLTF. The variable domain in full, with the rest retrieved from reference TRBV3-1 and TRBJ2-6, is DTAVSQTPKYLVTQMGNDKSIKCEQNLGHDTMYWYKQDSKKFLKIMFSYNNKELIINETVPNRFSPKSPDKAHLNLHINSLELGDSAVYFCASSLDWRDFTSGANVLTFGAGSRLTVL.